This T cell receptor (beta chain) appears in the sequencing data of a study of cytomegalovirus exposure and HLA in healthy donors. Study summary: In a later analysis, the roughly 110 validation repertoires were reported to have used the same platform as the approximately 700 first-cohort repertoires. Findings and limits, study-wide: Confirmation in vitro established that a few CMV-associated chains were specific for CMV antigens. Researchers counted around 160 TCR beta chains as cytomegalovirus-associated.

Germline CDR1 and CDR2: WNHNN and SYGVQD (reference sequence). This CDR3 is built from 13 residues. V was pared by 3 bases and J by 5 bases, with 11 bases between. Assay: immunoSEQ multiplex PCR; the TCRdb copy retains only in-frame clones and omits some. The sample lists 150,000 to 200,000 clones; approximately 84% were seen once. For this clone: The antigen remains unidentified.

The rearrangement links TRBV10-1 to TRBJ2-7, with D tentatively TRBD2 (6 bases). This clonotype was obtained from a man in his thirties or forties in good health and CMV-seropositive. The specimen was PBMCs. The CDR3 is CASSDATSNEQYF. In nucleotides, the CDR3 is TGCGCCAGCAGTGACGCGACTAGTAACGAGCAGTACTTC.